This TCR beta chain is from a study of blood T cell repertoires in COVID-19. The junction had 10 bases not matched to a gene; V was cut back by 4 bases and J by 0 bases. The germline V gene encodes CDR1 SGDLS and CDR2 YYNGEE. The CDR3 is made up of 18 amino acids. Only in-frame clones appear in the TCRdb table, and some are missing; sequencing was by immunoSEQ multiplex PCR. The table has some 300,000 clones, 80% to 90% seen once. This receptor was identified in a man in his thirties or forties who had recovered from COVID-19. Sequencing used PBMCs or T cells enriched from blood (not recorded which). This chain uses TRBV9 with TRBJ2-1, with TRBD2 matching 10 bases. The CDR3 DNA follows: TGTGCCAGCAGCTCCCGAACTAGCGGGGCCTACTCCTACAATGAGCAGTTCTTC. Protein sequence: CASSSRTSGAYSYNEQFF.